This is a list of T cell receptor beta chains from one sample in a study of CD8+ T cells in alopecia areata. The data were produced by immunoSEQ multiplex PCR, yet TCRdb's version contains in-frame clones alone and is incomplete. This table has 110,000 or so clones, 56% appearing once. The sequencing here drew on CD4+ T cells sorted from blood, taken at week 24, from a patient treated with tofacitinib. These receptors were collected from a human donor with alopecia areata. The CDR3 runs from the conserved cysteine through the conserved F or W. A D gene is named only where the DNA matches it firmly. Only part of the rows carry a size: once, few, many, or a class if the clone is expanded.

CDR3 DNA: TGTGCCAGCAGCCCGGGACCGAACCGGGGCTACACCTTC; CDR3 protein: CASSPGPNRGYTF; J gene: TRBJ1-2; clone size: .; D gene: .; V gene: TRBV5-8
CDR3 DNA: TGCAGCGCCAGGGACATTCAAAACTATGGCTACACCTTC; CDR3 protein: CSARDIQNYGYTF; J gene: TRBJ1-2; clone size: .; D gene: .; V gene: TRBV29-1
CDR3 DNA: TGCAGCGTTGGGATTACAGTTTTAGGGGCCAACGTCCTGACTTTC; CDR3 protein: CSVGITVLGANVLTF; J gene: TRBJ2-6; clone size: .; D gene: .; V gene: TRBV29-1
CDR3 DNA: TGTGCCTGGAGTGAGAGGGCGCAACACTCTGGGGCCAACGTCCTGACTTTC; CDR3 protein: CAWSERAQHSGANVLTF; J gene: TRBJ2-6; clone size: .; D gene: .; V gene: TRBV30
CDR3 DNA: TGCAGCGCGGCAAGGCTTTCAGTCGGCTACACCTTC; CDR3 protein: CSAARLSVGYTF; J gene: TRBJ1-2; clone size: .; D gene: .; V gene: TRBV29-1
CDR3 DNA: TGTGCCAGCAGCTTTCTCGGGGGGCGCACAGATACGCAGTATTTT; CDR3 protein: CASSFLGGRTDTQYF; J gene: TRBJ2-3; clone size: few; D gene: .; V gene: TRBV7-2
CDR3 DNA: TGTGCCTGGAAAGGACAGGGAGGCCTCTCTGGAAACACCATATATTTT; CDR3 protein: CAWKGQGGLSGNTIYF; J gene: TRBJ1-3; clone size: few; D gene: TRBD1; V gene: TRBV30
CDR3 DNA: TGTGCCAGCAGCTCCCAGAGTAGCAATCAGCCCCAGCATTTT; CDR3 protein: CASSSQSSNQPQHF; J gene: TRBJ1-5; clone size: .; D gene: .; V gene: TRBV7-2
CDR3 DNA: TGTGCCAGCAGTTTAAGTCTAGCGGCGTACCAAGAGACCCAGTACTTC; CDR3 protein: CASSLSLAAYQETQYF; J gene: TRBJ2-5; clone size: .; D gene: TRBD2; V gene: TRBV27
CDR3 DNA: TGTGCCTGGAGCTCCGTACCGGTAGCGAAAGGCGCAGATACGCAGTATTTT; CDR3 protein: CAWSSVPVAKGADTQYF; J gene: TRBJ2-3; clone size: once; D gene: .; V gene: TRBV30
CDR3 DNA: TGTGCCAGCACCATGGCAGGGTCGTCCTACGAGCAGTACTTC; CDR3 protein: CASTMAGSSYEQYF; J gene: TRBJ2-7; clone size: few; D gene: .; V gene: TRBV7-2
CDR3 DNA: TGTGCCTGGAGTAGGGGACTAGAGGAGACCCAGTACTTC; CDR3 protein: CAWSRGLEETQYF; J gene: TRBJ2-5; clone size: .; D gene: TRBD2; V gene: TRBV30
CDR3 DNA: TGTGCCGTAGCCGGCTCTAACTATGGCTACACCTTC; CDR3 protein: CAVAGSNYGYTF; J gene: TRBJ1-2; clone size: .; D gene: .; V gene: TRBV7-9
CDR3 DNA: TGTGCCAGCACCGCCTCCGGGACTCCGGGCGGAACCCAGTACTTC; CDR3 protein: CASTASGTPGGTQYF; J gene: TRBJ2-5; clone size: .; D gene: .; V gene: TRBV2
CDR3 DNA: TGCGCCAGCGAAGGGGAAACAGATACGCAGTATTTT; CDR3 protein: CASEGETDTQYF; J gene: TRBJ2-3; clone size: .; D gene: .; V gene: TRBV5-1
CDR3 DNA: TGCGCCAGCAGCCCGCCGGGAAACACTGAAGCTTTCTTT; CDR3 protein: CASSPPGNTEAFF; J gene: TRBJ1-1; clone size: .; D gene: .; V gene: TRBV5-1
CDR3 DNA: TGTGCCAGCTCAGCAAACTTAGATTTGAACCAGAATGAAAAACTGTTTTTT; CDR3 protein: CASSANLDLNQNEKLFF; J gene: TRBJ1-4; clone size: few; D gene: .; V gene: TRBV18
CDR3 DNA: TGCAGCGTTGCGGGACTAGCGGGCGCAGATACGCAGTATTTT; CDR3 protein: CSVAGLAGADTQYF; J gene: TRBJ2-3; clone size: .; D gene: TRBD2; V gene: TRBV29-1
CDR3 DNA: TGCGCCAGCAGCCAAGATCTAGGGAGGGATGAGCAGTTCTTC; CDR3 protein: CASSQDLGRDEQFF; J gene: TRBJ2-1; clone size: .; D gene: TRBD2; V gene: TRBV4-3
CDR3 DNA: TGTGCCAGCAGCTTCCTTAGGGGACAGGGGACAGATACGCAGTATTTT; CDR3 protein: CASSFLRGQGTDTQYF; J gene: TRBJ2-3; clone size: .; D gene: TRBD1; V gene: TRBV7-8
CDR3 DNA: TGCGCCAGCAGCCAAGACATATCGCAGGGTCGACATTTT; CDR3 protein: CASSQDISQGRHF; J gene: TRBJ1-5; clone size: few; D gene: .; V gene: TRBV4-3
CDR3 DNA: TGCGCCAGCAGCATCAGGGTCCCCGGGGCCAAAAACATTCAGTACTTC; CDR3 protein: CASSIRVPGAKNIQYF; J gene: TRBJ2-4; clone size: .; D gene: .; V gene: TRBV5-1
CDR3 DNA: TGCGCCAGCAGCCAAGAGCCGGCCGTCTCTGGAAACACCATATATTTT; CDR3 protein: CASSQEPAVSGNTIYF; J gene: TRBJ1-3; clone size: .; D gene: .; V gene: TRBV4-1
CDR3 DNA: TGCAGCGTCTTCCCCCCGGGGGAGGGAAACACTGAAGCTTTCTTT; CDR3 protein: CSVFPPGEGNTEAFF; J gene: TRBJ1-1; clone size: .; D gene: .; V gene: TRBV29-1
CDR3 DNA: TGTGCCACCCGGTTGGCGGGTGGGAAGACCCAGTACTTC; CDR3 protein: CATRLAGGKTQYF; J gene: TRBJ2-5; clone size: once; D gene: .; V gene: TRBV19
CDR3 DNA: TGTGCCAGTAGTTCCCAGGGGTTACTAGGCAATCAGCCCCAGCATTTT; CDR3 protein: CASSSQGLLGNQPQHF; J gene: TRBJ1-5; clone size: .; D gene: .; V gene: TRBV19
CDR3 DNA: TGCAGCGTGGGTCCCGAGAGGTACGAGCAGTACTTC; CDR3 protein: CSVGPERYEQYF; J gene: TRBJ2-7; clone size: .; D gene: .; V gene: TRBV29-1
CDR3 DNA: TGCAGCGTTAGTCTGGGGGAGGAGACCCAGTACTTC; CDR3 protein: CSVSLGEETQYF; J gene: TRBJ2-5; clone size: .; D gene: .; V gene: TRBV29-1
CDR3 DNA: TGTGCCAGCAGCTTAGGTCGGAGCGGGGGTCAGACCCAGTACTTC; CDR3 protein: CASSLGRSGGQTQYF; J gene: TRBJ2-5; clone size: few; D gene: TRBD2; V gene: TRBV7-2
CDR3 DNA: TGTGCCAGCAGACAGGGGGGAGATCAGCCCCAGCATTTT; CDR3 protein: CASRQGGDQPQHF; J gene: TRBJ1-5; clone size: .; D gene: TRBD1; V gene: TRBV2
CDR3 DNA: TGCGCCAGCAGAGAACCCGCATCCTACGAGCAGTACTTC; CDR3 protein: CASREPASYEQYF; J gene: TRBJ2-7; clone size: .; D gene: .; V gene: TRBV5-1
CDR3 DNA: TGTGCCAGCAGCTACTATAGCGGGGGGAACACCGGGGAGCTGTTTTTT; CDR3 protein: CASSYYSGGNTGELFF; J gene: TRBJ2-2; clone size: .; D gene: TRBD2; V gene: TRBV7-2
CDR3 DNA: TGCGCCAGCAGCCCTGGTGGGGGTTTCTTAGAGACCCAGTACTTC; CDR3 protein: CASSPGGGFLETQYF; J gene: TRBJ2-5; clone size: .; D gene: .; V gene: TRBV4-1
CDR3 DNA: TGCAGCGTAGAGACAGGGCCCAACTATGGCTACACCTTC; CDR3 protein: CSVETGPNYGYTF; J gene: TRBJ1-2; clone size: once; D gene: TRBD1; V gene: TRBV29-1
CDR3 DNA: TGCAGCGTCTCCGGGACAGGTAGTGAAAAACTGTTTTTT; CDR3 protein: CSVSGTGSEKLFF; J gene: TRBJ1-4; clone size: .; D gene: TRBD1; V gene: TRBV29-1
CDR3 DNA: TGCGCCAGCAGCTTGGCCCCCGGACTAGGTGGAGATACGCAGTATTTT; CDR3 protein: CASSLAPGLGGDTQYF; J gene: TRBJ2-3; clone size: .; D gene: TRBD2; V gene: TRBV5-1
CDR3 DNA: TGCAGCGCGCGGATGCGGAGGGGGAGGACTGAAGCTTTCTTT; CDR3 protein: CSARMRRGRTEAFF; J gene: TRBJ1-1; clone size: few; D gene: .; V gene: TRBV29-1
CDR3 DNA: TGTGCCACCAGCAGAGACCCTTCTAGCGGGGGGGCGGATACGCAGTATTTT; CDR3 protein: CATSRDPSSGGADTQYF; J gene: TRBJ2-3; clone size: .; D gene: TRBD2; V gene: TRBV15
CDR3 DNA: TGCAGCGTTGTTTCTCCCGAGAACACTGAAGCTTTCTTT; CDR3 protein: CSVVSPENTEAFF; J gene: TRBJ1-1; clone size: .; D gene: .; V gene: TRBV29-1
CDR3 DNA: TGTGCCAGCACCCTTGACATCGGCAATCAGCCCCAGCATTTT; CDR3 protein: CASTLDIGNQPQHF; J gene: TRBJ1-5; clone size: .; D gene: .; V gene: TRBV7-2
CDR3 DNA: TGCAGCGTTGAAGTGTGGGACAGAGTTCGCCTGGTGGTGGGCGGGAGCTCCTACAATGAGCAGTTCTTC; CDR3 protein: CSVEVWDRVRLVVGGSSYNEQFF; J gene: TRBJ2-1; clone size: once; D gene: .; V gene: TRBV29-1
CDR3 DNA: TGTGCCAGCAGCTCCTCGGCTCAGGGTTTTCAGCCTGTTTGCTTT; CDR3 protein: CASSSSAQGFQPVCF; J gene: TRBJ2-3; clone size: .; D gene: .; V gene: TRBV11-3
CDR3 DNA: TGTGCCAGCAGCTTGGAGCTGCTGGGGGGCGAGCAGTACTTC; CDR3 protein: CASSLELLGGEQYF; J gene: TRBJ2-7; clone size: few; D gene: .; V gene: TRBV5-5
CDR3 DNA: TGTGCCAGCAGCTCCGGGGACAGTTCTATCGTCCTGACTTTC; CDR3 protein: CASSSGDSSIVLTF; J gene: TRBJ2-6; clone size: few; D gene: TRBD1; V gene: TRBV7-2
CDR3 DNA: TGTGCCAGCAGACCACATAGCGGGGGAATCCTCTACAATGAGCAGTTCTTC; CDR3 protein: CASRPHSGGILYNEQFF; J gene: TRBJ2-1; clone size: .; D gene: TRBD2; V gene: TRBV27
CDR3 DNA: TGCAGCGTTGGTTTGGACAGCCGTGGAAACACCATATATTTT; CDR3 protein: CSVGLDSRGNTIYF; J gene: TRBJ1-3; clone size: .; D gene: .; V gene: TRBV29-1
CDR3 DNA: TGTGCCAGCAGCTTTCGTTCCGGGTCCGAGTACTTC; CDR3 protein: CASSFRSGSEYF; J gene: TRBJ2-4; clone size: .; D gene: .; V gene: TRBV5-4
CDR3 DNA: TGCGCCAGCAGCCACCTACGGACTAGGGTTCGGGCGAGTACAGATACGCAGTATTTT; CDR3 protein: CASSHLRTRVRASTDTQYF; J gene: TRBJ2-3; clone size: .; D gene: TRBD2; V gene: TRBV5-1
CDR3 DNA: TGTGCCAGCAGCTTAACCTACGAGCAGTACTTC; CDR3 protein: CASSLTYEQYF; J gene: TRBJ2-7; clone size: .; D gene: .; V gene: TRBV7-9
CDR3 DNA: TGTGCCAGCAGTCCCCTAACTTTGAACACTGAAGCTTTCTTT; CDR3 protein: CASSPLTLNTEAFF; J gene: TRBJ1-1; clone size: .; D gene: .; V gene: TRBV18
CDR3 DNA: TGTGCCAGCAGCACTGCTGAAAAACTGTTTTTT; CDR3 protein: CASSTAEKLFF; J gene: TRBJ1-4; clone size: once; D gene: .; V gene: TRBV25-1
CDR3 DNA: TGTGCCAGCAGTTACGCCGCGCGGAAAAATTACGAGCAGTACTTC; CDR3 protein: CASSYAARKNYEQYF; J gene: TRBJ2-7; clone size: .; D gene: .; V gene: TRBV6-5
CDR3 DNA: TGCAGCGTCCGAGGGGCAGGGGTAAAAACAGATACGCAGTATTTT; CDR3 protein: CSVRGAGVKTDTQYF; J gene: TRBJ2-3; clone size: few; D gene: .; V gene: TRBV29-1
CDR3 DNA: TGTGCCAGCAGCAACTCGGACGGATCCTACGAGCAGTACTTC; CDR3 protein: CASSNSDGSYEQYF; J gene: TRBJ2-7; clone size: .; D gene: .; V gene: TRBV11-2
CDR3 DNA: TGCAGCCTCCGGACAGGCTCGAACACTGAAGCTTTCTTT; CDR3 protein: CSLRTGSNTEAFF; J gene: TRBJ1-1; clone size: .; D gene: TRBD1; V gene: TRBV29-1
CDR3 DNA: TGTGCCAGCAACACGGTAGACAATCAGCCCCAGCATTTT; CDR3 protein: CASNTVDNQPQHF; J gene: TRBJ1-5; clone size: .; D gene: .; V gene: TRBV2
CDR3 DNA: TGTGCCAGCAGCTTTCAATACAATGAGCAGTTCTTC; CDR3 protein: CASSFQYNEQFF; J gene: TRBJ2-1; clone size: few; D gene: .; V gene: TRBV7-8